This is a list of T cell receptor beta chains from one sample in a study of blood T cell repertoires in COVID-19. Generated by immunoSEQ multiplex PCR, the TCRdb table keeps only in-frame clones and is missing some. The data show about 200,000 clones, 75% to 90% seen once. Sequenced sample: PBMCs or T cells enriched from blood (not recorded which). The receptors were gathered from a man aged 35-49 years who had recovered from COVID-19. Both conserved end residues are part of each CDR3. The D gene is left open where the match is weak. A clone size is listed for some rows: how often the clone was seen (once, few, many), or a class if it is expanded.

D,V,J,size,CDR3,DNA
.,TRBV7-3,TRBJ2-3,.,CASSLGPTDTQYF,TGTGCCAGCAGCTTGGGCCCCACAGATACGCAGTATTTT
.,TRBV4-1,TRBJ1-3,.,CASSQESAGYGNTIYF,TGCGCCAGCAGCCAAGAGTCGGCAGGGTATGGAAACACCATATATTTT
.,TRBV9,TRBJ1-2,.,CASSVGHFYGYTF,TGTGCCAGCAGCGTTGGACACTTCTATGGCTACACCTTC
TRBD1,TRBV10-3,TRBJ2-1,.,CAISEDRGRQFF,TGTGCCATCAGTGAGGACAGGGGGCGGCAGTTCTTC
.,TRBV6-5,TRBJ1-5,.,CASSYGQADNQPQHF,TGTGCCAGCAGTTACGGTCAGGCAGACAATCAGCCCCAGCATTTT
.,TRBV10-3,TRBJ1-6,few,CAISDQNQRGNSPLHF,TGTGCCATCAGTGACCAAAACCAACGCGGTAATTCACCCCTCCACTTT
.,TRBV10-3,TRBJ2-3,.,CAISESGAATSTDTQYF,TGTGCCATCAGTGAGTCTGGGGCGGCCACTAGCACAGATACGCAGTATTTT
.,TRBV3-1/TRBV3-2,TRBJ1-1,.,CASSRRRTQGNTEAFF,TGTGCCAGCAGCCGCCGACGAACACAGGGTAATACTGAAGCTTTCTTT
TRBD1,TRBV13,TRBJ1-1,.,CASSLVRTGERTEAFF,TGTGCCAGCAGCTTAGTCAGGACAGGGGAGCGAACTGAAGCTTTCTTT
.,TRBV27,TRBJ2-3,once,CASSFRGTDTQYF,TGTGCCAGCAGTTTCAGGGGCACAGATACGCAGTATTTT
TRBD2,TRBV5-4,TRBJ2-3,.,CAKRPERGGHTQYF,TGTGCTAAACGACCTGAGCGGGGGGGGCATACGCAGTATTTT
TRBD1,TRBV9,TRBJ1-1,.,CASSARQGGGNTEAFF,TGTGCCAGCAGCGCCCGACAGGGTGGCGGGAACACTGAAGCTTTCTTT
TRBD2,TRBV19,TRBJ2-7,few,CASSFGGSSYEQYF,TGTGCCAGTAGTTTTGGCGGGAGCTCCTACGAGCAGTACTTC
.,TRBV28,TRBJ2-1,.,CASSFGSSYNEQFF,TGTGCCAGCAGTTTCGGGAGCTCCTACAATGAGCAGTTCTTC
.,TRBV6-5,TRBJ1-1,.,CASGGVVGTEAFF,TGTGCCAGCGGCGGGGTTGTGGGCACTGAAGCTTTCTTT
TRBD1,TRBV6-5,TRBJ2-7,once,CASSDRGSTYEQYF,TGTGCCAGCAGCGACAGGGGATCGACCTACGAGCAGTACTTC
TRBD2,TRBV4-3,TRBJ2-3,.,CASSQGTSAPDTQYF,TGCGCCAGCAGCCAAGGGACTAGCGCGCCAGATACGCAGTATTTT
TRBD2,TRBV5-6,TRBJ2-7,.,CASSRLAGGPYEQYF,TGTGCCAGCAGCCGATTAGCGGGAGGGCCCTACGAGCAGTACTTC
TRBD2,TRBV5-6,TRBJ2-1,.,CASSLGVAGVNEQFF,TGTGCCAGCAGCTTGGGAGTAGCGGGGGTCAATGAGCAGTTCTTC
TRBD2,TRBV7-9,TRBJ2-1,.,CASSSPPGLAGVVEQFF,TGTGCCAGCAGCTCACCCCCTGGACTAGCGGGAGTGGTGGAGCAGTTCTTC
.,TRBV27,TRBJ2-7,.,CASSSHNAGEQYF,TGTGCCAGCAGTTCCCACAATGCCGGGGAGCAGTACTTC
.,TRBV28,TRBJ1-1,.,CASRPPRVVTEAFF,TGTGCCAGCAGACCCCCCAGGGTGGTCACTGAAGCTTTCTTT
.,TRBV25-1,TRBJ2-7,.,CASRDTHSYEQYF,TGTGCCAGCCGGGACACCCACTCCTACGAGCAGTACTTC
.,TRBV7-9,TRBJ1-2,few,CASSLIGVGYGYTF,TGTGCCAGCAGCTTAATCGGGGTAGGCTATGGCTACACCTTC
TRBD2,TRBV10-3,TRBJ2-6,.,CAIGLAGTGANVLTF,TGTGCCATTGGACTAGCGGGAACTGGGGCCAACGTCCTGACTTTC
.,TRBV4-1,TRBJ2-7,.,CASSQEPAGSYEQYF,TGCGCCAGCAGCCAAGAACCGGCGGGATCCTACGAGCAGTACTTC
TRBD2,TRBV13,TRBJ2-1,.,CASSLSGRASGSHPYNEQFF,TGTGCCAGCAGCTTGAGTGGTCGAGCTAGCGGGAGTCACCCCTACAATGAGCAGTTCTTC
.,TRBV7-3,TRBJ2-2,.,CASSSGVTGELFF,TGTGCCAGCAGCTCCGGGGTCACCGGGGAGCTGTTTTTT
TRBD2,TRBV6-5,TRBJ2-7,.,CASSSGRSYEQYF,TGTGCCAGCAGTAGCGGGAGAAGCTACGAGCAGTACTTC
.,TRBV9,TRBJ2-5,.,CASSVEFADQETQYF,TGTGCCAGCAGCGTAGAGTTTGCGGACCAAGAGACCCAGTACTTC
TRBD1,TRBV7-9,TRBJ2-1,.,CASSPDGQGARSEQFF,TGTGCCAGCAGCCCCGATGGACAGGGGGCGCGGAGTGAGCAGTTCTTC
TRBD2,TRBV30,TRBJ2-2,.,CAWSKGTSGRAVGELFF,TGTGCCTGGAGTAAAGGGACTAGCGGGAGGGCCGTCGGGGAGCTGTTTTTT
.,TRBV9,TRBJ1-1,.,CASSVGTPGNEAFF,TGTGCCAGCAGCGTTGGGACTCCCGGTAATGAAGCTTTCTTT
TRBD1,TRBV2,TRBJ2-7,.,CASSETRLQGAAYEQYF,TGTGCCAGCAGTGAAACCCGCCTCCAGGGGGCAGCCTACGAGCAGTACTTC
.,TRBV28,TRBJ2-7,.,CASSPPKGQGSSYEQYF,TGTGCCAGCAGCCCTCCCAAGGGGCAGGGAAGCTCCTACGAGCAGTACTTC
TRBD1,TRBV30,TRBJ2-7,.,CAWSGQGARSFYEQYF,TGTGCCTGGAGTGGTCAGGGGGCTAGAAGTTTCTACGAGCAGTACTTC
.,TRBV2,TRBJ2-7,few,CASRRGGDYEQYF,TGTGCCAGCAGAAGGGGTGGGGACTACGAGCAGTACTTC
.,TRBV15,TRBJ2-3,.,CATSKVLGGTDTQYF,TGTGCCACCAGCAAGGTTCTAGGGGGCACAGATACGCAGTATTTT
.,TRBV6-5,TRBJ1-2,.,CASSYLTRPNYGYTF,TGTGCCAGCAGTTACCTTACCAGGCCCAACTATGGCTACACCTTC
TRBD2,TRBV7-2,TRBJ2-3,.,CASSRGLGLGTDTQYF,TGTGCCAGCAGCCGGGGACTAGGGCTGGGGACAGATACGCAGTATTTT
TRBD1,TRBV5-4,TRBJ2-7,.,CASQQGTGYEQYF,TGTGCCAGCCAACAGGGGACGGGCTACGAGCAGTACTTC
.,TRBV3-1/TRBV3-2,TRBJ1-1,once,CASSQALATEAFF,TGTGCCAGCAGCCAAGCTTTGGCCACTGAAGCTTTCTTT
TRBD1,TRBV13,TRBJ2-3,.,CASSPAGTASGLYTQYF,TGTGCCAGCAGTCCCGCCGGGACAGCGTCTGGTTTATATACGCAGTATTTT
TRBD1,TRBV30,TRBJ1-2,once,CAWSPRPGQGNYGYTF,TGTGCCTGGAGCCCGAGACCGGGACAGGGGAACTATGGCTACACCTTC
.,TRBV11-2,TRBJ1-1,.,CASSPRQAVNTEAFF,TGTGCCAGCAGCCCTCGACAGGCGGTGAACACTGAAGCTTTCTTT
TRBD1,TRBV6-2/TRBV6-3,TRBJ2-7,.,CASSYMGTGKLYEQYF,TGTGCCAGCAGTTACATGGGGACAGGGAAACTTTACGAGCAGTACTTC
.,TRBV5-1,TRBJ1-1,.,CASSFTGDTEAFF,TGCGCCAGCAGCTTCACGGGTGACACTGAAGCTTTCTTT
TRBD2,TRBV30,TRBJ2-1,.,CAWSVLAGPYNEQFF,TGTGCCTGGAGTGTACTAGCGGGACCTTACAATGAGCAGTTCTTC
.,TRBV28,TRBJ2-1,.,CASSGRVAATYNEQFF,TGTGCCAGCAGTGGACGGGTAGCGGCTACCTACAATGAGCAGTTCTTC
TRBD2,TRBV10-2,TRBJ2-7,.,CASVGLDYEQYF,TGCGCCAGCGTGGGACTAGACTACGAGCAGTACTTC
TRBD1,TRBV7-2,TRBJ1-5,few,CASSLEGTGFQPQHF,TGTGCCAGCAGCTTAGAAGGGACAGGGTTCCAGCCCCAGCATTTT
.,TRBV7-2,TRBJ1-6,.,CASSLHESNSPLHF,TGTGCCAGCAGCCTTCATGAGTCTAATTCACCCCTCCACTTT
TRBD2,TRBV9,TRBJ2-1,.,CASSVPGLGEQFF,TGTGCCAGCAGCGTACCGGGACTAGGGGAGCAGTTCTTC
.,TRBV18,TRBJ1-1,many,CASSPQSDTEAFF,TGTGCCAGCTCACCACAGTCAGACACTGAAGCTTTCTTT
.,TRBV7-7,TRBJ2-2,.,CASSASASGTGELFF,TGTGCTAGCAGCGCAAGCGCGAGTGGCACCGGGGAGCTGTTTTTT
.,TRBV9,TRBJ1-3,.,CASSVGREMSSGNTIYF,TGTGCCAGCAGCGTAGGTAGAGAAATGAGCTCTGGAAACACCATATATTTT
.,TRBV10-1,TRBJ1-1,.,CASSHNRVGTEAFF,TGCGCCAGCAGCCACAACAGGGTCGGCACTGAAGCTTTCTTT
TRBD2,TRBV11-2,TRBJ2-7,.,CASSSHSGLSYEQYF,TGTGCCAGCAGTTCCCATAGCGGGCTCTCCTACGAGCAGTACTTC
TRBD2,TRBV5-1,TRBJ2-1,.,CASSLLAGGYNEQFF,TGCGCCAGCAGCCTACTAGCGGGAGGCTACAATGAGCAGTTCTTC
.,TRBV2,TRBJ2-2,.,CASSYKNTGELFF,TGTGCCAGCAGTTACAAGAACACCGGGGAGCTGTTTTTT